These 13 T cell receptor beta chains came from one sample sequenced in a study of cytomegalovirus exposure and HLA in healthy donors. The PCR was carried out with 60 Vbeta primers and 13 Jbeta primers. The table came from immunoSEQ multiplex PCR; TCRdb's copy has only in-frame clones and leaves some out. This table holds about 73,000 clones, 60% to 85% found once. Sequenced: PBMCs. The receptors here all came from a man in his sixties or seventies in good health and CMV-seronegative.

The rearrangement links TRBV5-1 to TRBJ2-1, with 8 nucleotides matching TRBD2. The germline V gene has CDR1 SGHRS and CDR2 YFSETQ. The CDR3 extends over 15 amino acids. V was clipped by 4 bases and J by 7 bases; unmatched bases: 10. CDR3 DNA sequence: TGCGCCAGCAGCGGAGGCCGAGCGGGGGCTAATGAGCAGTTCTTC. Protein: CASSGGRAGANEQFF.

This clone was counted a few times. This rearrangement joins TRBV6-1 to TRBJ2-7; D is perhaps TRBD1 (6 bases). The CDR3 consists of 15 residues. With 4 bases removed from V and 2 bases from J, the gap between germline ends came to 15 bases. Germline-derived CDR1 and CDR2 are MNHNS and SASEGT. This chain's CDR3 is CASSASRDTAYEQYF. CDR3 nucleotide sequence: TGTGCCAGCAGTGCTTCCCGGGACACTGCCTACGAGCAGTACTTC.

The CDR3 coding sequence is TGTGCCAGCAGCTTACTAGGACATATGAACACTGAAGCTTTCTTT. It codes for CASSLLGHMNTEAFF. The chain carries TRBV7-9 and TRBJ1-1; a weak D match, TRBD1 (5 bases). The CDR3 has 15 residues. Trimming removed 2 bases at V and 0 bases at J, with 10 bases between. The V gene's germline CDR1 is SEHNR and CDR2 FQNEAQ (reference sequence).

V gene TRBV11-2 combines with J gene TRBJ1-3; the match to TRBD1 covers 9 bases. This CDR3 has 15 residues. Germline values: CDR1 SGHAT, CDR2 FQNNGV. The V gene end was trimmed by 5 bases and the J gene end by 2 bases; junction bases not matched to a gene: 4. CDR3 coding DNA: TGTGCCAGCAGCAGACGACAGGGGGCTGGAAACACCATATATTTT. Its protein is CASSRRQGAGNTIYF.

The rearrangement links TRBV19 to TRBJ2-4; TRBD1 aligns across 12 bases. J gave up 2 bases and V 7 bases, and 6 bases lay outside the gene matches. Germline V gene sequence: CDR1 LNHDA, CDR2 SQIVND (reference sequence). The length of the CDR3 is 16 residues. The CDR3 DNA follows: TGTGCCAGTACCGAGGGACAGGGGGCTTCCAAAAACATTCAGTACTTC. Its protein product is CASTEGQGASKNIQYF.

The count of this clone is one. CDR3 coding DNA: TGTGCCAGTAGTATCTATGCTTTTGGCACCGGGGAGCTGTTTTTT. Translating gives CASSIYAFGTGELFF. The chain combines TRBV19 with TRBJ2-2; D is unclear. CDR3 length: 15 residues. Trimming removed 3 bases at V and 4 bases at J, with 12 bases between. Germline V CDR1 and CDR2: LNHDA, SQIVND (reference sequence). The full variable domain, in which reference TRBV19 and TRBJ2-2 provide the parts outside the CDR3, is DGGITQSPKYLFRKEGQNVTLSCEQNLNHDAMYWYRQDPGQGLRLIYYSQIVNDFQKGDIAEGYSVSREKKESFPLTVTSAQKNPTAFYLCASSIYAFGTGELFFGEGSRLTVL.

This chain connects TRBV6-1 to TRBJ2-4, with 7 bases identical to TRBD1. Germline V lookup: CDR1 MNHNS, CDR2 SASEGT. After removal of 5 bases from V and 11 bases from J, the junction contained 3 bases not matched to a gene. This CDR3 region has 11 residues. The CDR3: CASSRDRVQYF. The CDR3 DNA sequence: TGTGCCAGCAGTCGGGACAGAGTTCAGTACTTC.

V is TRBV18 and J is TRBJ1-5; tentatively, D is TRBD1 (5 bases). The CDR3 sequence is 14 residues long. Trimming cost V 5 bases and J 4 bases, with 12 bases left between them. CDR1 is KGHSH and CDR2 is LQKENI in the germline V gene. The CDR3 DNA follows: TGTGCCAGCTCAGCGACACGGGGGAATCAGCCCCAGCATTTT. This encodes CASSATRGNQPQHF.

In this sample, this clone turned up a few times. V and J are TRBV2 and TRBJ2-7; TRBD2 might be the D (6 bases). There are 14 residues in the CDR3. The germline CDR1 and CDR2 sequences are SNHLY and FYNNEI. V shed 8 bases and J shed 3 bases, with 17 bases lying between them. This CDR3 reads CASSSGTGYYEQYF. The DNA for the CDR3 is TGTGCCAGCTCGTCCGGGACTGGGTACTACGAGCAGTACTTC.

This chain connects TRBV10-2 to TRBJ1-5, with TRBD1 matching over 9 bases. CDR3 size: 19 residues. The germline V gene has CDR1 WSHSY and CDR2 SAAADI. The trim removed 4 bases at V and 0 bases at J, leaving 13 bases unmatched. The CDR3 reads CASSALGTGLVDSNQPQHF. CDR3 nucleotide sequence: TGCGCCAGCAGTGCCCTAGGGACAGGGCTCGTCGATAGCAATCAGCCCCAGCATTTT.

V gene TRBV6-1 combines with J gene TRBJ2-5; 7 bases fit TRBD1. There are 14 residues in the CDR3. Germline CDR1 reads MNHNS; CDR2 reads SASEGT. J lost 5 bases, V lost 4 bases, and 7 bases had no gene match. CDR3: CASSASDRRETQYF. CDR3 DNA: TGTGCCAGCAGTGCCTCGGACAGGAGGGAGACCCAGTACTTC.

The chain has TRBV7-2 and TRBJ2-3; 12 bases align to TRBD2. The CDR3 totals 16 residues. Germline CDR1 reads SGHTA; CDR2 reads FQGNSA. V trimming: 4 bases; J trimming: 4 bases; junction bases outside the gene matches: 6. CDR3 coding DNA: TGTGCCAGCAGCTCCCTAGCGGGGGGGCCCGCAGATACGCAGTATTTT. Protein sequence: CASSSLAGGPADTQYF.

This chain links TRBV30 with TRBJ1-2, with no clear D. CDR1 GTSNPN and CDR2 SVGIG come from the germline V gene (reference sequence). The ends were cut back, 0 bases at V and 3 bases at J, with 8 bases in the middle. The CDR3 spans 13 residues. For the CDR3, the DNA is TGTGCCTGGAGTGTTAACACCTACTATGGCTACACCTTC. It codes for CAWSVNTYYGYTF.